Reported below is one T cell receptor (beta chain). The sample is drawn from a study of blood T cell repertoires in COVID-19. Study information: Specimens from acute and convalescent COVID-19 originated in the United States, Italy and Spain. The analysed material was cDNA or gDNA that came from T cells, B-cell-depleted T cells, or PBMCs.

Germline CDR1 reads LGHNA; CDR2 reads YSLEER. The CDR3 loop spans 14 amino acids. V shed 0 bases and J shed 4 bases, with 6 bases lying between them. Original analysis: Estimation of nucleated cell counts relied on the amplification of reference gene primers. Assay used: immunoSEQ multiplex PCR; TCRdb lists only in-frame clones, some missing. V and J calls and clone size are as listed in that table; D and trimming were resolved from the DNA. Among some 230,000 clones listed, more than 85% were seen once. Patients from Seattle were sampled longitudinally, starting during active infection. V usage is TRBV4-3 and J usage is TRBJ2-2; D not certain. The specimen was peripheral blood. The sequence was collected from a woman between 45 and 60 years old with COVID-19, enrolled during active disease. CDR3 in DNA: TGCGCCAGCAGCCAAGAGACTCCCACCGGGGAGCTGTTTTTT. It encodes CASSQETPTGELFF.